Given below is one TCR beta chain in context. The repertoire was sequenced with immunoSEQ multiplex PCR; TCRdb's copy has only in-frame clones and lacks some. The table shows 300,000 to 400,000 clones, with about 90% occurring only once. The CDR3 loop spans 13 amino acids. The V end was cut by 7 bases, the J end by 0 bases, with 7 bases between. Germline lookup yields CDR1 MDHEN and CDR2 SYDVKM. This entry belongs to a study of blood T cell repertoires in COVID-19. About the research overall: Spain, Italy and the United States supplied samples that represented acute and convalescent COVID-19.

Enrolment of Seattle patients took place during active infection, and they were followed longitudinally. Sequencing was done on a sample of peripheral blood. The chain recombines TRBV28 with TRBJ2-1; the D gene is possibly TRBD2 (5 bases). The sequence came from a woman aged 45-60 years with COVID-19, enrolled during active disease. CDR3 protein: CASKGASYNEQFF. Written as DNA, the CDR3 is TGTGCCAGCAAGGGAGCCTCCTACAATGAGCAGTTCTTC.